This T cell receptor (beta chain) was identified during a study of molecular identifiers for immune sequencing clone quantification. The overall study: Replicates involved a five-way split of RNA from approximately 20,000 or 100,000 naive CD8 cells, with sequencing of four.

Via MiXCR, TCRdb re-called the PCR reads, giving one row per CDR3 protein. The repertoire holds around 480,000 distinct CDR3 sequences, about 26% seen once, with roughly 0.79% in the top ten. The sequence was collected from a human donor in good health. Some libraries in this study had Jurkat cell RNA spiked in. Sequencing used naive CD8+ T cells from blood, with Jurkat cell RNA spiked in. Indicated subset: FACS-sorted CD8+CD4-CCR7+CD45RA+ naive T cells.

In DNA form, the CDR3 reads TGCGCCTCCCAGGCCGACAGGGGCGTCAGTACTGGGGCCAACGTCCTGACTTTC. It codes for CASQADRGVSTGANVLTF. The chain carries TRBV4-3 and TRBJ2-6; TRBD1 aligns across 8 bases. Germline V lookup: CDR1 LGHNA, CDR2 YSLEER. The CDR3 runs to 18 residues. Trimming took 11 bases from V and 2 from J; bases not matched to a gene: 17.